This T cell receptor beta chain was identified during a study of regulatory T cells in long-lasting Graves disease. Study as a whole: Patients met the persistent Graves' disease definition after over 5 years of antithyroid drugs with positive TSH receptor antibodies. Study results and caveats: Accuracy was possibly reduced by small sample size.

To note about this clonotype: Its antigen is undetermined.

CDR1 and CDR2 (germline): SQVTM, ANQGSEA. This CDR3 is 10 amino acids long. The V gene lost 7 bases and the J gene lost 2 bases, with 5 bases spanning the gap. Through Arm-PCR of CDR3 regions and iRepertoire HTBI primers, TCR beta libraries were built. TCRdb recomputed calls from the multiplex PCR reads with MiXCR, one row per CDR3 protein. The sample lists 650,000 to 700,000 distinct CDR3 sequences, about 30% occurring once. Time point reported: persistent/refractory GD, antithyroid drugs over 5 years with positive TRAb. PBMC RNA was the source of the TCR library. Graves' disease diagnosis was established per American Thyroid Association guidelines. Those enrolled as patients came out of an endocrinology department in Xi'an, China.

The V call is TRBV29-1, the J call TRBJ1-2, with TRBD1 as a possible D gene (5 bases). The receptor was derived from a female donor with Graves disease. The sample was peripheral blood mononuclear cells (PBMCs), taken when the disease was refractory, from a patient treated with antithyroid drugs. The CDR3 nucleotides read TGCAGCGGGGGCAACTATGGCTACACCTTC. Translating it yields CSGGNYGYTF.